Listed here is a single T cell receptor beta chain. Its cognate antigen has yet to be identified. No much larger clonotype is one base removed from it; base qualities were not supplied. The same CDR3 is also encoded by other DNA sequences in this sample. CDR1 and CDR2 were assigned from the germline V gene as ENHRY and SYGVKD. The CDR3 has 14 amino acids, counting the end cysteine and phenylalanine. Only CDR3 DNA is held: 42 bases, read in frame from base 1. The V end loses 4 bases and the J end loses 6 bases, and a stretch of 15 bases separates them. The source of the sample is a study of cytomegalovirus exposure and HLA in healthy donors (dated by TCRdb to between 2016 and 2019). Turning to the overall study: In an earlier analysis of 450 to 750 of the donors, 250 to 350 Gb of sequence data and 90 million to 120 million unique TCR beta sequences from 150 million to 200 million T cells were reported. An early release covering around 630 HLA-typed donors comprised approximately 290 gigabases of sequencing data and 85 million to 100 million unique TCR sequences. A separate validation cohort of 100 to 150 different subjects was used in addition to the roughly 720-subject first cohort. The study used immunosequencing to profile the T cell repertoires of some 600 subjects and linked those repertoires to cytomegalovirus serostatus. The number of typed donors differed by locus: roughly 620-640 for A, B, C, DRB1 and DQB1; 522 for DQA1; around 580 for DPA1; and roughly 450 for DPB1. All discovery cohort repertoires had been generated on a single sequencing platform. The study combined high-throughput TCR immunosequencing, statistical association of individual TCRs with disease status, and machine learning to predict cytomegalovirus infection status. A later genetic analysis took genome-wide SNP genotypes for about 55% of the 666 donors and used that subset as a discovery cohort. The study was designed to test whether signatures of past pathogen exposure could be identified by cataloging public T cell receptors. HLA typing included class I and class II loci at four-digit resolution. The genetic ancestry cluster associated with self-reported Caucasian donors included approximately 85% of the approximately 430 genotyped donors. To decide whether each TCR beta V gene segment behaved as functional or pseudogenic, an earlier analysis of 587 of the donors relied on high-throughput TCR beta sequencing. In the later analysis, no new phenotypic data were used to find candidate immune exposures; instead, reliance was placed on TCR beta sequences and their occurrence across donors. About five DR-DQ haplotypes were treated as single units for association and clustering because of strong linkage in the cohort. In a later analysis, previously published TCR beta repertoires from 600 to 850 donors were re-analyzed and high-resolution HLA genotyping was added so that TCR occurrence patterns could be studied. Donor age, sex, ethnicity and CMV serostatus were compiled alongside the repertoire data. On average, around 240,000 unique TCR beta nucleotide sequences were sequenced per donor among roughly 430 genotyped donors of the cohort, with about 17% of those sequences being non-productive. The investigation overall reported the following: In a later analysis, the rate of TCR association differed among HLA loci, with DRB1 alleles having the most associated TCRs and HLA-C alleles having the fewest. A total of 150 or so TCR beta chains were listed by the study as associated with cytomegalovirus. Linkage disequilibrium might explain the correlated functional status among segregating V segments, but an unknown experimental factor could not be excluded. Sequencing depth was assumed to be roughly uniform across donors in the presence/absence analyses, though that assumption may not hold. According to a later analysis, most CMV-associated TCR beta chains appeared to be HLA-restricted, and the HLA associations seemed to be driven largely by CMV exposure. According to a later analysis, parvovirus B19, influenza, CMV and Epstein-Barr virus appeared linked to several top co-occurrence clusters. The authors suggested that the approach could potentially be extended to other disease states and immunological phenotypes. Some 16 rarely observed V segments, including chromosome 9 orphons, were excluded from the earlier analysis of 550 to 700 of the donors because counts were too low. Strong co-occurrence of HLA alleles, especially DR and DQ, made assigning TCR associations to individual alleles difficult. A later genetic analysis reported fewer N-insertions in productive TCRs among donors in an Asian-associated ancestry cluster than the roughly 620-donor mean. In vitro tests confirmed that a few of the cytomegalovirus-associated TCR beta chains recognize cytomegalovirus antigens. A later analysis found that HLA-associated TCR beta chains were more clonally expanded and had lower generation probabilities than equally common non-associated chains. The classifier was reported to diagnose cytomegalovirus status with high specificity and sensitivity in both the original cohort and the validation cohort. Most TCR sequences were observed very rarely across donors, whereas some public TCRs were present in many individuals. Some IMGT-functional V segments, including TRBV6-2 and TRBV6-3, could not be distinguished by the 87-base-pair reads and were therefore excluded. The cohort was sequenced for TCR beta chains only, and without alpha or paired-chain data the features that could be detected were limited. The only immune exposure information available for the cohort was CMV serostatus. Because HLA typing was missing for some donors at each locus, association tests included only the typed subset. An association between a missense DCLRE1C variant and V-gene and J-gene trimming of TCR beta chains was found in a later genetic analysis and replicated in an independent cohort. A group of highly shared sequence variants was considered likely to be a technical artifact of the sequencing pipeline. A further reported finding was that TCR beta sequences accurately predicted the HLA-A and HLA-B alleles for most subjects in the first cohort. An earlier analysis of around 540 of the donors showed that most TCR beta V segments appeared in productive rearrangements either about 87% or about 30% of the time, which broadly matched IMGT annotations. At a false discovery rate of 0.05, a later analysis linked about 17,000 TCR beta sequences to specific HLA alleles.

Receptors were amplified or captured by the immunoSEQ multiplex PCR assay. A mixture of 60 forward primers for TCR Vbeta segments and 13 reverse primers for TCR Jbeta segments was used in the multiplex PCR. The CDR3 region of rearranged TCR beta genes was amplified from genomic DNA by a multiplex PCR assay. Amplified TCR beta libraries were sequenced as 87-base-pair reads on the Illumina HiSeq System. For the original study's pipeline: A later analysis counted about 80 million unique TCR beta chains across the 600 to 850 repertoires, and around 12 million of these chains were shared by at least two donors. Raw reads were error-corrected and collapsed into unique sequences by a nearest-neighbor algorithm in which closely related sequences were merged to remove PCR and sequencing errors. CDR3 sequences were aligned to IMGT reference sequences to assign V, D and J gene segments. For a sequence to be retained, a match of at least six nucleotides was required to both a V gene segment and a J gene segment. A rearrangement was called productive if the CDR3 had no stop codons and remained in frame with V and J, and every other rearrangement was called non-productive. CDR3 was defined according to IMGT convention as the region running from the second conserved V-encoded cysteine to the conserved J-encoded phenylalanine. The earlier analysis of about 610 of the donors excluded sequences that lacked an unambiguous match to a single V gene segment. An earlier analysis of 550 to 650 of the donors classified V segments as functional when productive rearrangements were above 56.7% and as segregating when the standard deviation between donors was above 5%. A statistical classification framework was developed to diagnose cytomegalovirus status using the catalog of TCR beta chain sequences. In a later analysis, TCR nucleotide sequences were compared against IMGT/GENE-DB human TR gene sequences so that V and J genes could be assigned. Using the TCRdist pipeline, a later analysis assigned CDR3 sequences along with most-parsimonious VDJ recombination scenarios. In a later analysis, each TCR beta chain was defined by its CDR3 amino acid sequence together with its V-gene family, and reads lacking a unique V-gene family were excluded. To address suspected cross-contamination and a sequencing artifact, a later analysis removed around 600 highly shared, low-generation-probability nucleotide sequences. In a later analysis, a clonal expansion index for each public chain was calculated from normalized within-repertoire ranks of inferred template counts. In a later analysis, generation probabilities were computed using a VDJ recombination model fitted to out-of-frame rearrangements, and the results were checked against IGoR. In a later analysis, hypergeometric tests were used to score TCR-TCR, TCR-HLA and TCR-CMV co-occurrence, with a repertoire-size bias correction applied to TCR pairs. To estimate false discovery rates, a later analysis permuted the HLA or CMV assignments 20 times. In a later analysis, co-occurring TCRs were grouped using DBSCAN, with TCRdist sequence similarity added in when clustering inside HLA-allele-positive subsets. Co-occurrence clustering excluded repertoires with fewer than 30,000 or more than 120,000 public chains, plus five with anomalous nucleotide sharing. TCRdb holds this immuneACCESS table with in-frame rearrangements only. Some clones are missing; in checked studies, unresolved V genes explain under half, and the rest has no known cause. The V and J calls and clone size are taken from that table; D and trimming were inferred from the DNA. Across this sample there are 150,000 to 190,000 clones, with roughly four fifths seen only once. The ten largest clones take up over 1.3% of the sample.

The cohort consisted of approximately 690 healthy bone marrow donors. At the time of sampling, all cohort members were nominally healthy, though unrecorded immune exposures were likely present. The donor tested CMV seronegative, placing the donor among the roughly 400 seronegative members of the cohort. Each donor provided a peripheral blood sample, and peripheral blood mononuclear cells were used for TCR beta sequencing. Genomic DNA was extracted from the blood cell samples with the Qiagen DNeasy Blood Extraction Kit. Recombination joined TRBV10-3 with TRBJ1-1, and perhaps TRBD1 as D gene, on 5 matching bases. This sequence originates from a man between 18 and 29 years old in good health and CMV-seronegative. Specimen: PBMCs. The DNA sequence is as follows: TGTGCCATCAGTGTTGGGCAGGGTCGGGCTGAAGCTTTCTTT. Its amino acids are CAISVGQGRAEAFF.